This T cell receptor beta chain was recovered during a study of T cells after yellow fever vaccination. Study-level points and caveats: The study re-detected most primary-vaccination clones after the booster (96% CD4, 88% CD8). It was a weaker secondary response, yet one that peaked faster, at day 5 versus 15. Shared CD4/CD8 clonotypes were a small share, likely from convergent recombination.

A note on this clonotype: No antigen is known for it.

TCR cDNA, made by 5'RACE template switching, carried an added universal primer site and UMIs. TCRdb called the 5' RACE reads again in MiXCR, with one record for every CDR3 protein. The sample consists of 120,000 to 150,000 distinct CDR3 sequences, more than 6% of them appearing once. The CDR3 sequence is 15 residues long. V was clipped by 6 bases and J by 4 bases; unmatched bases: 9. Germline CDR1 and CDR2: SGHNT and YYREEE (reference sequence). The sequenced sample was CD4+ T cells sorted from PBMCs, obtained 5 days after the yellow fever booster vaccination. This chain uses TRBV5-4 with TRBJ2-1, with TRBD1 identical over 8 bases. The clonotype was recovered from a man aged 25 to 40 who received the YFV17D yellow fever vaccine. In nucleotides, the CDR3 is TGTGCCAGCACCCACGGACAGGGTTCGTACAATGAGCAGTTCTTC. Its protein product is CASTHGQGSYNEQFF.